These 25 T cell receptor beta chains came from one sample sequenced in a study of T cell clonality in common variable immunodeficiency. The study's findings and limits: Fewer deletions and N-nucleotide insertions were reportedly seen in common variable immunodeficiency TCR beta sequences.

Assay used: immunoSEQ multiplex PCR; TCRdb lists only in-frame clones, some missing. The table lists some 27,000 clones, no singletons, with around 3.3% in the top ten. For these receptors, no antigen is known. Material: peripheral blood mononuclear cells. The receptors come from a human donor with common variable immunodeficiency.

Concerning this clone itself: The CDR3 end lies 3 residues beyond the end of the read and is filled in from the germline J gene. The genes are TRBV2 and TRBJ2-5, with D unclear. V was shortened by 6 bases and J by 2 bases, with 7 bases between the two germline ends. The CDR3 runs to 12 residues. CDR1 SNHLY and CDR2 FYNNEI come from the germline V gene. This CDR3 reads CASRSSQETQYF. Partial CDR3 DNA: TGTGCCAGCAGGTCCAGTCAAGAGACC.

This clone was counted ten times or more. Read data end 3 residues before the CDR3 end; the end is taken from the germline J gene. The chain carries TRBV6-2 or TRBV6-3 and TRBJ2-2; TRBD2 aligns across 10 bases. Germline V lookup: CDR1 MNHEY, CDR2 SVGEGT. V shed 8 bases, J shed 4 bases, and the junction held 4 bases outside the gene matches. CDR3 size: 14 residues. This chain's CDR3 is CASASGGFTGELFF. CDR3 DNA (partial): TGTGCCAGCGCTAGCGGGGGCTTCACCGGGGAG.

Details on this clone: The read halts 3 residues ahead of the CDR3 end, with the missing end drawn from the germline J gene. This chain uses TRBV7-3 with TRBJ2-5; 7 positions match TRBD2. CDR1 is SGHTA, CDR2 FQGTGA, per germline. The CDR3 runs to 14 residues. V lost 1 base to trimming and J lost 5 bases; unmatched junction nucleotides: 4. CDR3 residues: CASSLNGGGETQYF. The sequenced CDR3 bases are TGTGCCAGCAGCTTAAATGGCGGGGGTGAGACC.

This clone was seen at least ten times. The CDR3 is cut off 3 residues early in the read; its end comes from the germline J gene. The V gene is TRBV5-1, the J gene TRBJ2-5; D unresolved. CDR3 length: 14 residues. In germline, CDR1 is SGHRS, CDR2 YFSETQ. V was trimmed by 2 bases and J by 4 bases, leaving 12 bases between them. The part of the CDR3 DNA that was read is TGCGCCAGCAGCTTTAGACGGCCAGGAGAGACC. Translation: CASSFRRPGET. The whole CDR3 protein reads CASSFRRPGETQYF.

The part of the CDR3 DNA that was read is TGTGCCAGTAGTATCCTAGCGGGGGAGACC. Translated, it gives CASSILAGET. The entire CDR3 is CASSILAGETQYF. The genes are TRBV19 and TRBJ2-5; TRBD2 agrees at 9 bases. The sequenced fragment ends 3 residues before the CDR3 boundary, so the rest is inferred from the germline J gene. The CDR3 consists of 13 residues. V dropped 3 bases and J dropped 5; count of bases not matched to a gene: 1. The germline V gene encodes CDR1 LNHDA and CDR2 SQIVND (reference sequence).

Remarks on this clone: The read falls 3 residues short of the CDR3 end, and the missing part is taken from the germline J gene. The chain uses TRBV19 and TRBJ1-2; 10 bases are shared with TRBD1. V trimming: 5 bases; J trimming: 4 bases; junction bases outside the gene matches: 13. The CDR3 contains 17 residues. Germline loops: CDR1 LNHDA, CDR2 SQIVND (reference sequence). The CDR3 spells CASSPSDSGQGVYGYTF. CDR3 DNA (partial): TGTGCCAGTAGTCCGAGCGATTCAGGACAGGGGGTCTATGGC.

This clone was detected only a few times. The sequenced fragment ends 3 residues before the CDR3 boundary, so the rest is inferred from the germline J gene. The chain is built from TRBV5-6 and TRBJ1-1; D is possibly TRBD1 (6 bases). Germline CDR1 SGHDT, CDR2 YYEEEE. The CDR3 consists of 14 residues. V lost 2 bases and J lost 5, with 13 bases in between. The CDR3 DNA, read in part, is TGTGCCAGCAGCTTAAGGGGGATGATTACTGAA. As protein: CASSLRGMITE. The full CDR3 is CASSLRGMITEAFF.

On this clone itself: The sequence runs out 3 residues before the end of the CDR3; the remainder is reconstructed from the germline J gene. Other DNA sequences in this sample translate to the same CDR3. This chain joins TRBV5-1 and TRBJ2-7; TRBD1 matches 10 bases. From germline, CDR1 is SGHRS and CDR2 YFSETQ. The CDR3 covers 14 residues. V shed 2 bases, J shed 2 bases, and the junction held 1 base outside the gene matches. The CDR3 loop reads CASSLGQGAYEQYF. The covered CDR3 bases are TGCGCCAGCAGCTTAGGACAGGGGGCCTACGAG. The complete variable domain, with remaining parts taken from reference TRBV5-1 and TRBJ2-7, reads KAGVTQTPRYLIKTRGQQVTLSCSPISGHRSVSWYQQTPGQGLQFLFEYFSETQRNKGNFPGRFSGRQFSNSRSEMNVSTLELGDSALYLCASSLGQGAYEQYFGPGTRLTVT.

About this clone itself: The read falls 3 residues short of the CDR3 end, and the missing part is taken from the germline J gene. This chain links TRBV6-2 or TRBV6-3 with TRBJ2-7, with 7 positions matching TRBD1. Unmatched junction bases numbered 7, after V lost 2 bases and J lost 0 bases. The CDR3 extends over 16 amino acids. Germline loops: CDR1 MNHEY, CDR2 SVGEGT. CDR3 bases read: TGTGCCAGCAGTTACCCCGACAGGGCCAGCTCCTACGAG. It is translated as CASSYPDRASSYE. The whole CDR3 sequence is CASSYPDRASSYEQYF.

Regarding this clone: The read gets to within 3 residues of the CDR3 end, and the germline J gene fills in the rest. This sequence joins TRBV18 and TRBJ2-1, with D possibly being TRBD2 (5 bases). The V gene's germline CDR1 is KGHSH and CDR2 LQKENI. V lost 0 bases and J lost 9, with 15 bases in between. The CDR3 is made up of 15 amino acids. Incomplete CDR3 DNA: TGTGCCAGCTCACCACCGACGATCCGGGGATTTGAG. Translated: CASSPPTIRGFE. Given in full, the CDR3 is CASSPPTIRGFEQFF.

This clone has just a few counts. The CDR3 goes on 3 residues after the read ends, and that part is filled in from the germline J gene. The chain combines TRBV5-4 with TRBJ2-7, with 9 bases lining up with TRBD2. The V gene's germline CDR1 is SGHNT and CDR2 YYREEE (reference sequence). V lost 2 bases and J lost 2; bases outside the gene matches: 8. The CDR3 length is 16 residues. The CDR3 DNA, read in part, is TGTGCCAGCAGCTTCCGTACTAGCGGGCGGGCCTACGAG. Protein: CASSFRTSGRAYE. The whole CDR3 protein is CASSFRTSGRAYEQYF.

This clone was seen a few times. The CDR3 goes on 3 residues after the read ends, and that part is filled in from the germline J gene. V is TRBV19 and J is TRBJ1-5; TRBD1 matches 9 bases. CDR1 and CDR2 from the germline V gene are LNHDA and SQIVND (reference sequence). CDR3 length: 15 amino acids. Unmatched junction bases numbered 3, after V lost 1 base and J lost 5 bases. The chain's CDR3 is CASSIVGTGHQPQHF. CDR3 DNA (partial): TGTGCCAGTAGTATAGTGGGGACAGGGCATCAGCCC. Together with reference TRBV19 and TRBJ1-5, the CDR3 gives the full variable domain: DGGITQSPKYLFRKEGQNVTLSCEQNLNHDAMYWYRQDPGQGLRLIYYSQIVNDFQKGDIAEGYSVSREKKESFPLTVTSAQKNPTAFYLCASSIVGTGHQPQHFGDGTRLSIL.

Worth noting for this clone: The sequence runs out 3 residues before the end of the CDR3; the remainder is reconstructed from the germline J gene. The chain is built from TRBV18 and TRBJ1-1, with 10 bases lining up with TRBD1. J lost 5 bases, V lost 2 bases, and 2 bases had no gene match. The germline gives CDR1 KGHSH, CDR2 LQKENI. The length of the CDR3 is 14 residues. CDR3 bases read: TGTGCCAGCTCACCAGGACAGGGGGGGACTGAA. Translating it yields CASSPGQGGTE. The CDR3 reads in full as CASSPGQGGTEAFF.

A remark on this clone: The read ends 3 residues before the CDR3 terminus; that terminus is restored from the germline J gene. V usage is TRBV11-2 and J usage is TRBJ1-6, with D tentatively TRBD1 (6 bases). Trimming shortened V by 0 bases and J by 4 bases, and 7 bases separated the two germline ends. From germline, CDR1 is SGHAT and CDR2 FQNNGV. The CDR3 has 15 residues. The DNA read from the CDR3 is TGTGCCAGCAGCTTAGAAGGGGGTTATAATTCACCC. Protein: CASSLEGGYNSP. The whole CDR3 is CASSLEGGYNSPLHF. Full variable domain (outside the CDR3, taken from reference TRBV11-2 and TRBJ1-6): EAGVAQSPRYKIIEKRQSVAFWCNPISGHATLYWYQQILGQGPKLLIQFQNNGVVDDSQLPKDRFSAERLKGVDSTLKIQPAKLEDSAVYLCASSLEGGYNSPLHFGNGTRLTVT.

This clone was seen only a few times. The read comes to an end 3 residues before the CDR3 does, leaving the germline J gene to fill in the end. This chain links TRBV20-1 with TRBJ2-1; 13 nucleotides match TRBD2. The CDR3 spans 13 residues. The V gene end was trimmed by 7 bases and the J gene end by 7 bases; junction bases not matched to a gene: 4. Germline V lookup: CDR1 DFQATT, CDR2 SNEGSKA (reference sequence). The CDR3 protein is CSGTSGGANEQFF. The sequenced CDR3 bases are TGCAGTGGAACTAGCGGGGGGGCAAATGAG.

This clone was observed a few times. The DNA ends 3 residues before the CDR3 does, and the rest of the CDR3 is filled in from the germline J gene. The V and J genes are TRBV7-2 and TRBJ2-6, with a tentative D call TRBD1 (6 bases). The CDR3 is 15 residues long. Germline CDR1 and CDR2: SGHTA and FQGNSA. V lost 2 bases, J lost 4 bases, and 9 bases lay in between. CDR3 amino acids: CASSLQGPGANVLTF. CDR3 bases read: TGTGCCAGCAGCTTACAGGGGCCCGGGGCCAACGTC.

This clone is judged medium-sized. The read ends 3 residues shy of where the CDR3 ends; the end is completed using the germline J gene. The genes are TRBV15 and TRBJ1-3; D perhaps matches TRBD1 (5 bases). Looked up from germline, CDR1 is LNHNV and CDR2 is YYDKDF (reference sequence). V lost 0 bases and J 0 bases, leaving 15 bases between the germline ends. The CDR3 is 18 residues long. The CDR3 is CATSRDLPGPLSGNTIYF. Partial CDR3 DNA: TGTGCCACCAGCAGAGATCTTCCAGGGCCTCTCTCTGGAAACACC.

In regard to this clone: The sequence runs out 3 residues before the end of the CDR3; the remainder is reconstructed from the germline J gene. The chain uses TRBV19 and TRBJ2-1, with 10 bases matching TRBD2. CDR3 length: 18 amino acids. Germline V lookup: CDR1 LNHDA, CDR2 SQIVND (reference sequence). V shed 3 bases, J shed 2 bases, and the junction held 10 bases outside the gene matches. The CDR3 bases that were read are TGTGCCAGTAGTATGGACGAGGGGAGCGGGGGGGCCTACAATGAG. Its protein product is CASSMDEGSGGAYNE. The whole CDR3 protein is CASSMDEGSGGAYNEQFF.

This clone has more than one count but fewer than ten. The read ends 3 residues shy of where the CDR3 ends; the end is completed using the germline J gene. The V call is TRBV11-2, the J call TRBJ2-7; D is perhaps TRBD1 (6 bases). Trimming stripped 4 bases from V and 3 bases from J, with 10 bases between. The germline gives CDR1 SGHAT, CDR2 FQNNGV. CDR3 length: 13 amino acids. This CDR3 is CASSSDRVYEQYF. CDR3 DNA (partial): TGTGCCAGCAGCTCGGACAGAGTCTACGAG.

On this clone: The CDR3 end is not reached by the read, which stops 3 residues before it; the germline J gene fills it in. The rearrangement uses TRBV19 and TRBJ2-3; TRBD1 matches at 9 bases. Per germline, CDR1 LNHDA and CDR2 SQIVND (reference sequence). The V and J ends lost 8 bases and 4 bases, in that order; junction bases with no gene match: 13. CDR3 length equals 16 residues. The sequenced part of the CDR3 DNA is TGTGCCAGTGGGGGCCACAGGGGGCTCCGCGCAGATACG. The encoded protein is CASGGHRGLRADT. The full CDR3 protein is CASGGHRGLRADTQYF.

A few counts support this clone. The read terminates 3 residues before the CDR3 end, so the remaining end is supplied by the germline J gene. This chain connects TRBV2 to TRBJ1-2; D might be TRBD1 (6 bases). The CDR3 is 14 amino acids. With 3 bases removed from V and 3 bases from J, the gap between germline ends came to 11 bases. CDR1 SNHLY and CDR2 FYNNEI come from the germline V gene. CDR3 in amino acids: CASSDQGKHYGYTF. The CDR3 DNA, read in part, is TGTGCCAGCAGTGACCAGGGGAAGCACTATGGC.

In this sample, this clone turned up a few times. The CDR3 goes on 3 residues after the read ends, and that part is filled in from the germline J gene. The chain recombines TRBV7-3 with TRBJ2-1, with D maybe TRBD2 (6 bases). V lost 1 base and J 3 bases, leaving 19 bases between the germline ends. The CDR3 has 18 amino acids. Germline lookup yields CDR1 SGHTA and CDR2 FQGTGA. The covered CDR3 bases are TGTGCCAGCAGCTTAAAGGGATTAGGGCGGGGTTTCTACAATGAG. It is translated as CASSLKGLGRGFYNE. The CDR3 reads in full as CASSLKGLGRGFYNEQFF.

This clone was counted ten times or more. With the read ending 3 residues before the CDR3 end, the germline J gene is used to fill in that end. This rearrangement joins TRBV5-4 to TRBJ2-3; 8 positions match TRBD2. The germline gives CDR1 SGHNT, CDR2 YYREEE (reference sequence). The CDR3 loop spans 16 amino acids. Trimming at V came to 3 bases and at J to 2 bases, leaving 8 bases not matched to a gene. This CDR3 reads CASSSDGGGYTDTQYF. Incomplete CDR3 DNA: TGTGCCAGCAGCTCCGACGGGGGGGGCTACACAGATACG.

Remarks on this clone: The CDR3 end is not reached by the read, which stops 3 residues before it; the germline J gene fills it in. The V call is TRBV25-1, the J call TRBJ2-5; 11 bases agree with TRBD2. CDR1 MGHDK and CDR2 SYGVNS come from the germline V gene. The CDR3 is 14 residues long. V was pared by 5 bases and J by 5 bases, with 4 bases of the junction left unmatched. The CDR3 loop is CASSLAGGMETQYF. CDR3 bases read: TGTGCCAGCAGTTTAGCGGGGGGGATGGAGACC.

This clone has a count of ten or more. The CDR3 extends 3 residues past the end of the read, so its final part is completed from the germline J gene. The rearrangement uses TRBV2 and TRBJ2-1; 10 positions match TRBD2. The CDR3 is 16 amino acids. The V gene end was trimmed by 8 bases and the J gene end by 0 bases; junction bases not matched to a gene: 7. Germline CDR1 SNHLY, CDR2 FYNNEI. The CDR3 DNA, read in part, is TGTGCCAGCGTGGGGTCTAGCGGGGGCTCCTACAATGAG. This translates into CASVGSSGGSYNE. The full CDR3 is CASVGSSGGSYNEQFF.